The rows below give T cell receptor beta chains drawn from one sample of a study of blood T cell repertoires in COVID-19. Measured with immunoSEQ multiplex PCR; TCRdb has only the in-frame clones, and not every one. The top ten hold 2% to 3% of the sample, which has around 42,000 clones, approximately 80% seen once. Sequencing was performed on peripheral blood. These receptors all come from a woman aged 55-70 years with acute or convalescent COVID-19. CDR3s include the opening cysteine and the closing phenylalanine or tryptophan. Each record gives: V gene, J gene, D gene, clone size, CDR3 DNA, CDR3 protein. The D gene is left open where the match is weak. Clone sizes are given selectively: once, few, many, or a class where the clone is expanded.

TRBV5-8,TRBJ1-2,.,.,TGTGCCAGCAGCTTTCCAGGGGCGGAGTATGGCTACACCTTC,CASSFPGAEYGYTF
TRBV2,TRBJ2-3,.,few,TGTGCCAGCAGTGGGAGCCAAATGACCACAGATACGCAGTATTTT,CASSGSQMTTDTQYF
TRBV19,TRBJ1-5,TRBD1,.,TGTGCCAGTAGTCCCCGGAGACAGGGAAGAGGGAATAGCAATCAGCCCCAGCATTTT,CASSPRRQGRGNSNQPQHF
TRBV6-5,TRBJ2-5,TRBD1,.,TGTGCCAGCAGAGTGGACAGGGTGGTTCGGGAGACCCAGTACTTC,CASRVDRVVRETQYF
TRBV6-1,TRBJ2-3,TRBD1,.,TGTGCCAGCAGTACAGGGGGCGTACCGTCAGATACGCAGTATTTT,CASSTGGVPSDTQYF
TRBV27,TRBJ1-5,.,.,TGTGCCAGCAGTTCTCAGGGGATTAGCAATCAGCCCCAGCATTTT,CASSSQGISNQPQHF
TRBV10-1,TRBJ2-2,.,.,TGCGCCAGCAGCTCAACAGGGAACACCGGGGAGCTGTTTTTT,CASSSTGNTGELFF
TRBV6-5,TRBJ1-3,.,.,TGTGCCAGCAGTTACCGACGACAGCTAACTGGAAACACCATATATTTT,CASSYRRQLTGNTIYF
TRBV4-1,TRBJ2-1,.,few,TGCGCCAGCAGCCAAGATCAGGTAGGGGCAAACAATGAGCAGTTCTTC,CASSQDQVGANNEQFF
TRBV14,TRBJ2-1,.,once,TGTGCCAGCAGCCCCTTCGTCGGGAAGTACAATGAGCAGTTCTTC,CASSPFVGKYNEQFF
TRBV4-2,TRBJ1-2,TRBD1,.,TGTGCCAGCAGCCAAGATCAGGGGGTGGGTTATGGCTACACCTTC,CASSQDQGVGYGYTF
TRBV19,TRBJ2-1,TRBD2,.,TGTGCCAGTTCCTGGGGCGGGAGGACTAACAATGAGCAGTTCTTC,CASSWGGRTNNEQFF
TRBV2,TRBJ1-5,.,.,TGTGCCAGCAGGGCTGACAGTGCGCTTCATCAGCCCCAGCATTTT,CASRADSALHQPQHF
TRBV3-1/TRBV3-2,TRBJ1-6,.,.,TGTGCCAGCAGCCAAGATTGGGGGGGAAATTCACCCCTCCACTTT,CASSQDWGGNSPLHF
TRBV7-6,TRBJ1-2,.,.,TGTGCCAGCAGCTTAGCGGCAGGGGATGGCTACACCTTC,CASSLAAGDGYTF
TRBV7-2,TRBJ2-1,.,.,TGTGCCAGCAGCTTAGATGGGGGGGCACGGGAGCAGTTCTTC,CASSLDGGAREQFF
TRBV7-2,TRBJ2-2,.,.,TGTGCCAGCAGCTTAACTCCTTCTAACACCGGGGAGCTGTTTTTT,CASSLTPSNTGELFF
TRBV6-5,TRBJ1-2,TRBD1,.,TGTGCCAACGGGGACAGATCACTCTCGATCTATGGCTACACCTTC,CANGDRSLSIYGYTF
TRBV7-2,TRBJ2-3,TRBD1,.,TGTGCCAGCAGCCAGACAGGGCCCACAGATACGCAGTATTTT,CASSQTGPTDTQYF
TRBV6-1,TRBJ2-3,.,.,TGTGCCAGCAGTGAAGCTCAGGCAGATACGCAGTATTTT,CASSEAQADTQYF
TRBV5-1,TRBJ2-5,TRBD2,.,TGCGCCAGCAGCTTGGGGACTAGCGCAGAGACCCAGTACTTC,CASSLGTSAETQYF
TRBV24-1,TRBJ2-1,TRBD1,once,TGTGCCACCAGAGCCGGGACAGGCATCTACAATGAGCAGTTCTTC,CATRAGTGIYNEQFF
TRBV30,TRBJ1-6,TRBD1,.,TGTGCCTGGAAGGGGGGACAGTTAGTTTCACCCCTCCACTTT,CAWKGGQLVSPLHF
TRBV28,TRBJ1-1,.,.,TGTGCCAGCAGTCGACTGGAGAGAGCTTTCTTT,CASSRLERAFF
TRBV18,TRBJ1-4,.,once,TGTGCCAGCTCCCGAGACAAAAATGAAAAACTGTTTTTT,CASSRDKNEKLFF
TRBV6-4,TRBJ1-5,.,.,TGTGCCAGCAGTGACTCCCCATCCCAGCCCCAGCATTTT,CASSDSPSQPQHF